These T cell receptor beta chains were read from a single sample in a study of Ad26.COV2.S vaccination and SARS-CoV-2 variants. The assay was immunoSEQ multiplex PCR, and TCRdb's table has in-frame clones only and misses some. The table has around 450,000 clones, over 75% seen once. Sequences were derived from peripheral blood, sampled in a trial of Ad26.COV2.S vaccine versus placebo. All receptors derive from a person aged 18-60 years who received the Ad26.COV2.S COVID-19 vaccine or a placebo. Each CDR3 is given with its conserved first and last residue. Fields, in order: V gene, J gene, clone size, D gene, CDR3 DNA, CDR3 protein. A D gene is named only where the DNA matches it firmly. Clone size is not always given. Where it is, it says once, few, many or a class for expanded clones.

V: TRBV6-5; J: TRBJ1-2; size: NA; D: NA; DNA: TGTGCCAGCAGTTTCCCCCCCGGCTACACCTTC; CDR3: CASSFPPGYTF
V: TRBV7-2; J: TRBJ2-1; size: NA; D: NA; DNA: TGTGCCAGCAGCTTCGAACGTTACAATGAGCAGTTCTTC; CDR3: CASSFERYNEQFF
V: TRBV6-1; J: TRBJ2-1; size: NA; D: NA; DNA: TGTGCCAGCAGTGAAGGCAGGGAGAGCAATGAGCAGTTCTTC; CDR3: CASSEGRESNEQFF
V: TRBV5-1; J: TRBJ1-4; size: NA; D: TRBD1; DNA: TGCGCCAGCAGCACCCAGACAGGGTACAATGAAAAACTGTTTTTT; CDR3: CASSTQTGYNEKLFF
V: TRBV6-6; J: TRBJ1-6; size: NA; D: NA; DNA: TGTGCCAGCTCCCTCGCCACCTATAATTCACCCCTCCACTTT; CDR3: CASSLATYNSPLHF
V: TRBV12-5; J: TRBJ2-5; size: NA; D: NA; DNA: TGTGCTAGTGGTTTGGGGACCCGCCAAGAGACCCAGTACTTC; CDR3: CASGLGTRQETQYF
V: TRBV5-1; J: TRBJ2-3; size: NA; D: TRBD1; DNA: TGCGCCAGCACCCCGGGCCGGGACAGGGTTCAAGATACGCAGTATTTT; CDR3: CASTPGRDRVQDTQYF
V: TRBV6-5; J: TRBJ1-3; size: NA; D: NA; DNA: TGTGCCAGCAGTTACTCGGGTGCTGGAAACACCATATATTTT; CDR3: CASSYSGAGNTIYF
V: TRBV7-3; J: TRBJ2-7; size: NA; D: NA; DNA: TGTGCCAGCAGCTTAAGCAGTGGGCCCTCCTACGAGCAGTACTTC; CDR3: CASSLSSGPSYEQYF
V: TRBV30; J: TRBJ2-7; size: NA; D: TRBD1; DNA: TGTGCCTGGAGCGGGGACAGGGGCTCCTACGAGCAGTACTTC; CDR3: CAWSGDRGSYEQYF
V: TRBV2; J: TRBJ2-1; size: NA; D: TRBD2; DNA: TGTGCCAGCATAATCGAGCGGGGACGGGATGAGCAGTTCTTC; CDR3: CASIIERGRDEQFF
V: TRBV15; J: TRBJ2-7; size: NA; D: NA; DNA: TGTGCCACCAGCAGAGTTGGCCCAGGGGGGAATTACGAGCAGTACTTC; CDR3: CATSRVGPGGNYEQYF
V: TRBV11-2; J: TRBJ1-6; size: NA; D: NA; DNA: TGTGCCAGCAGCTTAGTACCATGGACAGTCTCTAATTCACCCCTCCACTTT; CDR3: CASSLVPWTVSNSPLHF
V: TRBV7-6; J: TRBJ2-1; size: NA; D: TRBD2; DNA: TGTGCCAGCACCCTGGCACCGGGACTAGCGTTTGAGCAGTTCTTC; CDR3: CASTLAPGLAFEQFF
V: TRBV19; J: TRBJ2-2; size: NA; D: NA; DNA: TGTGCCAGTAGTATTGGGGACACCTCGAGGGGGGAGCTGTTTTTT; CDR3: CASSIGDTSRGELFF
V: TRBV27; J: TRBJ2-3; size: NA; D: NA; DNA: TGTGCCAGCAGTTCCCTATCGGGACGGTTCACAGATACGCAGTATTTT; CDR3: CASSSLSGRFTDTQYF
V: TRBV5-4; J: TRBJ2-1; size: few; D: TRBD2; DNA: TGTGCCAGCAGCTCCCCGGGAGGGGAGATTGACAATGAGCAGTTCTTC; CDR3: CASSSPGGEIDNEQFF
V: TRBV9; J: TRBJ2-1; size: once; D: TRBD2; DNA: TGTGCCAGCAGTTCATCCGGCCGCGCGGGGGGGTCCTACAATGAGCAGTTCTTC; CDR3: CASSSSGRAGGSYNEQFF
V: TRBV19; J: TRBJ1-1; size: NA; D: NA; DNA: TGTGCCAGTAGTACCCCCAAGGGATACACTGAAGCTTTCTTT; CDR3: CASSTPKGYTEAFF
V: TRBV7-6; J: TRBJ2-1; size: NA; D: NA; DNA: TGTGCCAGCAGCTTAGCGGTACAGACCTACAATGAGCAGTTCTTC; CDR3: CASSLAVQTYNEQFF